The 28 T cell receptor beta chains listed next were all sequenced from one sample in a study of T cell changes during pregnancy in multiple sclerosis. Sequencing used immunoSEQ multiplex PCR; TCRdb keeps in-frame clones, though not all of them. Of 85,000 to 120,000 clones detected, about 90% appear once; the ten largest clones hold 1.6%. Material: peripheral blood, obtained before pregnancy. The origin of the receptors is a female donor with multiple sclerosis, enrolled in a pregnancy study.

This clone was recorded only once. This chain joins TRBV18 and TRBJ2-7; 8 bases match TRBD2. J lost 0 bases, V lost 1 base, and 5 bases had no gene match. The CDR3 has 16 residues. CDR1 and CDR2 from the germline V gene are KGHSH and LQKENI. The CDR3 bases are TGTGCCAGCTCACCACTGGATAGCGGGGTCTCCTACGAGCAGTACTTC. It encodes CASSPLDSGVSYEQYF.

This clone was detected only once. V is TRBV6-1 and J is TRBJ1-5, with 9 bases lining up with TRBD1. The J segment lost 5 bases and the V segment lost 5 bases, leaving 4 bases of the junction unmatched. The CDR3 totals 14 residues. CDR1 and CDR2 from the germline V gene are MNHNS and SASEGT. CDR3 coding DNA: TGTGCCAGCAGTACCGGGACAGGGTATCAGCCCCAGCATTTT. Amino acids: CASSTGTGYQPQHF.

The chain couples TRBV19 to TRBJ1-3; D might be TRBD1 (6 bases). Trimming took off 5 bases at V and 8 bases at J, with 16 bases between the two ends. Germline assignment: CDR1 LNHDA and CDR2 SQIVND (reference sequence). CDR3 length equals 14 residues. The CDR3 is CASSGQLLLDTIYF. In DNA form, the CDR3 reads TGTGCCAGTAGTGGACAGCTTCTGCTGGACACCATATATTTT.

The genes are TRBV7-6 and TRBJ2-7, with D perhaps TRBD1 (7 bases). CDR3 size: 17 residues. Trimming took 5 bases from V and 7 from J, leaving 27 bases between them. Per the germline V gene, CDR1 is SGHVS and CDR2 is FNYEAQ. CDR3 sequence reads: CASSPRGTAWGPREQYF. The CDR3 DNA reads as TGTGCCAGCAGCCCCCGCGGGACAGCCTGGGGGCCAAGGGAGCAGTACTTC.

The chain links TRBV6-1 to TRBJ1-1; the D gene is possibly TRBD1 (6 bases). From germline, CDR1 is MNHNS and CDR2 SASEGT. Trimming removed 5 bases from V and 1 base from J, with 14 bases in between. CDR3 length: 15 amino acids. The CDR3 here is CASSKTGNANTEAFF. The CDR3 DNA is TGTGCCAGCAGTAAAACAGGGAACGCGAACACTGAAGCTTTCTTT.

The chain combines TRBV6-6 with TRBJ2-5, with TRBD2 as a possible D gene (5 bases). CDR1 MNHNY and CDR2 SVGAGI come from the germline V gene (reference sequence). Trimming shortened V by 2 bases and J by 5 bases, and 6 bases separated the two germline ends. The CDR3 has 12 residues. Here the CDR3 reads CASSYRGETQYF. The CDR3 region has the DNA TGTGCCAGCAGTTACCGAGGGGAGACCCAGTACTTC.

This clone showed up just once. The CDR3 bases are TGTGCCTGGAGTACACCAGGGGGGCGTAAGGGAAAACTGTTTTTT. Its protein is CAWSTPGGRKGKLFF. The chain has TRBV30 and TRBJ1-4, with 7 nucleotides matching TRBD1. Germline V gene sequence: CDR1 GTSNPN, CDR2 SVGIG (reference sequence). V dropped 2 bases and J dropped 10; count of bases not matched to a gene: 13. The CDR3 has 15 amino acids. The whole variable domain, filled in from reference TRBV30 and TRBJ1-4, reads SQTIHQWPATLVQPVGSPLSLECTVEGTSNPNLYWYRQAAGRGLQLLFYSVGIGQISSEVPQNLSASRPQDRQFILSSKKLLLSDSGFYLCAWSTPGGRKGKLFFGSGTQLSVL.

This clone has a single count. The chain recombines TRBV5-1 with TRBJ2-7; 7 bases match TRBD2. CDR1 SGHRS and CDR2 YFSETQ come from the germline V gene. This CDR3 has 16 residues. V shed 0 bases and J 4 bases; nucleotides not matched to a gene: 10. Written as DNA, the CDR3 is TGCGCCAGCAGCTTGGCCGGCGGGGGTCCTCCGTACGAGCAGTACTTC. The encoded protein is CASSLAGGGPPYEQYF.

V gene TRBV6-5 combines with J gene TRBJ2-1; D is uncertain. The CDR3 length is 14 residues. Trimming took off 2 bases at V and 3 bases at J, with 8 bases between the two ends. Germline V gene lookup returns CDR1 MNHEY and CDR2 SVGAGI. The CDR3 DNA follows: TGTGCCAGCAGTTACATAGGAGTCTACAATGAGCAGTTCTTC. It translates to CASSYIGVYNEQFF.

A few counts support this clone. V and J are TRBV5-1 and TRBJ2-2; a possible D gene is TRBD2 (5 bases). This CDR3 contains 11 residues. CDR1 and CDR2 (germline): SGHRS, YFSETQ. V shed 7 bases and J shed 4 bases, with 5 bases lying between them. In DNA form, the CDR3 reads TGCGCCAGCGGAGGCACCGGGGAGCTGTTTTTT. Translation: CASGGTGELFF.

The chain uses TRBV6-1 and TRBJ2-1, with 9 bases identical to TRBD1. Per germline, CDR1 MNHNS and CDR2 SASEGT. The CDR3 is made up of 13 amino acids. V lost 7 bases and J lost 7; bases outside the gene matches: 5. CDR3 sequence (DNA): TGTGCCAGCATGGGGACAGGGAAGAATGAGCAGTTCTTC. It is translated as CASMGTGKNEQFF.

The DNA of the CDR3 is TGTGCCTGGGGACAGGGCAGGGGCGAGCAGTACTTC. This gives the protein CAWGQGRGEQYF. The genes are TRBV30 and TRBJ2-7; 8 bases map to TRBD1. Germline CDR1 GTSNPN, CDR2 SVGIG (reference sequence). The CDR3 consists of 12 residues. V lost 5 bases to trimming and J lost 6 bases; unmatched junction nucleotides: 6.

The chain joins TRBV9 to TRBJ2-3, with a possible D match to TRBD2 (6 bases). CDR1 and CDR2 from the germline V gene are SGDLS and YYNGEE. Deletions cut 8 bases from V and 5 bases from J, with 18 bases between. This CDR3 has 14 amino acids. The CDR3 sequence is CARITPMRGDTQYF. The CDR3 DNA reads as TGTGCCAGAATTACCCCCATGCGGGGAGATACGCAGTATTTT.

The gene calls are TRBV19 and TRBJ2-2; 7 bases are shared with TRBD2. V trimming: 2 bases; J trimming: 4 bases; junction bases outside the gene matches: 7. Looked up from germline, CDR1 is LNHDA and CDR2 is SQIVND (reference sequence). CDR3 length equals 16 residues. CDR3 sequence (DNA): TGTGCCAGTAGTATACCCCTGACTAGCCGCACCGGGGAGCTGTTTTTT. Translating it yields CASSIPLTSRTGELFF. Complete variable domain (other parts from reference TRBV19 and TRBJ2-2): DGGITQSPKYLFRKEGQNVTLSCEQNLNHDAMYWYRQDPGQGLRLIYYSQIVNDFQKGDIAEGYSVSREKKESFPLTVTSAQKNPTAFYLCASSIPLTSRTGELFFGEGSRLTVL.

The J gene is TRBJ1-2, the V gene TRBV13; perhaps TRBD1 as D (6 bases). The V end lost 4 bases, the J end lost 0 bases, and 12 bases lay between the germline ends. CDR1 and CDR2 from the germline V gene are PRHDT and FYEKMQ (reference sequence). The CDR3 runs 15 residues. The CDR3 spells CASSSSRGANYGYTF. CDR3 nucleotides: TGTGCCAGCAGCTCTTCCAGGGGAGCTAACTATGGCTACACCTTC.

The chain joins TRBV10-3 to TRBJ2-1; TRBD2 aligns across 7 bases. CDR1 is ENHRY and CDR2 is SYGVKD in the germline V gene. J was trimmed by 7 bases and V by 10 bases; bases with no gene match: 16. The CDR3 is 15 amino acids. The CDR3 loop is CATVGSGGWENEQFF. In DNA, the CDR3 is TGTGCCACCGTCGGGTCGGGAGGTTGGGAAAATGAGCAGTTCTTC.

The genes are TRBV7-9 and TRBJ2-7; 7 bases line up with TRBD1. CDR3 size: 13 residues. With V trimmed by 5 bases and J by 9 bases, 10 bases remained unmatched. Germline CDR1 is SEHNR and CDR2 is FQNEAQ (reference sequence). The CDR3 region has the DNA TGTGCCAGCAGCCTTCCAAGACAGGGTGCGCAGTACTTC. It encodes CASSLPRQGAQYF.

The chain couples TRBV19 to TRBJ2-5; D call uncertain. Germline CDR1 LNHDA, CDR2 SQIVND (reference sequence). Trimming took 1 base from V and 2 from J, leaving 5 bases between them. CDR3 length equals 13 residues. CDR3 loop: CASSIAQQETQYF. CDR3 in DNA: TGTGCCAGTAGTATAGCCCAGCAAGAGACCCAGTACTTC. The variable domain in full, completed from reference TRBV19 and TRBJ2-5, reads DGGITQSPKYLFRKEGQNVTLSCEQNLNHDAMYWYRQDPGQGLRLIYYSQIVNDFQKGDIAEGYSVSREKKESFPLTVTSAQKNPTAFYLCASSIAQQETQYFGPGTRLLVL.

The rearrangement uses TRBV9 and TRBJ2-5, with D maybe TRBD2 (5 bases). The V gene's germline CDR1 is SGDLS and CDR2 YYNGEE. Trimming removed 0 bases from V and 5 bases from J, with 11 bases in between. The CDR3 is made up of 14 amino acids. The CDR3 bases are TGTGCCAGCAGCGTAGGAGGGCTCCGGGAGACCCAGTACTTC. As protein: CASSVGGLRETQYF.

The chain has TRBV28 and TRBJ2-3, with 8 bases that match TRBD2. The CDR3 contains 15 residues. V trimming: 5 bases; J trimming: 6 bases; junction bases outside the gene matches: 10. The V gene's germline CDR1 is MDHEN and CDR2 SYDVKM. As DNA, the CDR3 is TGTGCCAGCAGTCTGAGTAGCGGGATTCCGGATACGCAGTATTTT. The encoded protein is CASSLSSGIPDTQYF.

The chain employs TRBV5-1 and TRBJ2-2, with TRBD1 matching over 10 bases. The CDR3 covers 16 residues. Per the germline V gene, CDR1 is SGHRS and CDR2 is YFSETQ. Trimming removed 4 bases from V and 5 bases from J; junction bases left unmatched: 8. The CDR3: CASSITGTGVTGELFF. CDR3 nucleotide sequence: TGCGCCAGCAGCATTACCGGGACAGGGGTAACCGGGGAGCTGTTTTTT.

V usage is TRBV7-3 and J usage is TRBJ1-1; D possibly corresponds to TRBD1 (5 bases). V lost 1 base and J 1 base, leaving 7 bases between the germline ends. The CDR3 is made up of 14 amino acids. Germline assignment: CDR1 SGHTA and CDR2 FQGTGA. CDR3 DNA: TGTGCCAGCAGCTTAATGGGGGGGAACACTGAAGCTTTCTTT. This codes for CASSLMGGNTEAFF.

V gene TRBV5-1 combines with J gene TRBJ2-7, with D possibly matching TRBD2 (5 bases). From germline, CDR1 is SGHRS and CDR2 YFSETQ. The CDR3 extends over 13 amino acids. Trimming stripped 0 bases from V and 6 bases from J, with 10 bases between. The CDR3 is CASSLGGLSEQYF. The DNA of the CDR3 is TGCGCCAGCAGCTTGGGAGGGTTGTCCGAGCAGTACTTC.

This chain connects TRBV27 to TRBJ2-7; 7 nucleotides match TRBD1. CDR3 size: 12 residues. Germline lookup yields CDR1 MNHEY and CDR2 SMNVEV (reference sequence). V was clipped by 3 bases and J by 6 bases; unmatched bases: 2. CDR3 bases: TGTGCCAGCAGTTTGAGACAGGGCGAGCAGTACTTC. Translated: CASSLRQGEQYF.

The chain combines TRBV7-3 with TRBJ2-3; possibly TRBD2 for D (7 bases). Trimming cost V 1 base and J 3 bases, with 14 bases left between them. The CDR3 covers 16 residues. Germline CDR1 is SGHTA and CDR2 is FQGTGA. The CDR3 DNA reads as TGTGCCAGCAGCTTAAGTTGGGGGGGCGAGACAGATACGCAGTATTTT. Its protein is CASSLSWGGETDTQYF.

The sample holds one count of this clone. The V and J genes are TRBV19 and TRBJ2-1; 12 nucleotides line up with TRBD2. Looked up from germline, CDR1 is LNHDA and CDR2 is SQIVND (reference sequence). J gave up 4 bases and V 4 bases, and 11 bases lay outside the gene matches. CDR3 length equals 18 residues. In DNA form, the CDR3 reads TGTGCCAGTAGTAGATCCCAAAAGACTAGCGGGAGATACAATGAGCAGTTCTTC. Encoded protein: CASSRSQKTSGRYNEQFF.

J is TRBJ1-2 and V is TRBV30; a possible D gene is TRBD1 (6 bases). This CDR3 has 13 amino acids. Germline V lookup: CDR1 GTSNPN, CDR2 SVGIG (reference sequence). Trimming removed 3 bases from V and 5 bases from J, with 13 bases in between. This CDR3 is CAWSRGSPYGYTF. For the CDR3, the DNA is TGTGCCTGGAGCAGGGGCAGCCCTTATGGCTACACCTTC. The full variable domain, rest sourced from reference TRBV30 and TRBJ1-2, is SQTIHQWPATLVQPVGSPLSLECTVEGTSNPNLYWYRQAAGRGLQLLFYSVGIGQISSEVPQNLSASRPQDRQFILSSKKLLLSDSGFYLCAWSRGSPYGYTFGSGTRLTVV.

Regarding this clone: At the DNA level, this CDR3 is encoded by other sequences in the same sample as well. The gene calls are TRBV18 and TRBJ1-3; 7 bases match TRBD1. The CDR3 has 16 residues. Per germline, CDR1 KGHSH and CDR2 LQKENI. Trimming took 3 bases from V and 0 from J; bases not matched to a gene: 5. The CDR3: CASSPGQPNSGNTIYF. The DNA for the CDR3 is TGTGCCAGCTCACCGGGACAGCCAAACTCTGGAAACACCATATATTTT.